The 27 T cell receptor beta chains given below trace back to one sample, sequenced in a study of T cell repertoires in cytomegalovirus infection. TCRdb reanalysed the reads using MiXCR and keeps one entry per CDR3 protein. The sample consists of 85,000 to 120,000 distinct CDR3 sequences, 16% of them appearing once. Sequenced: PBMCs. Every receptor here comes from a human donor in good health (CMV status not recorded). Some clones in this sample may be carry-over from other donors' samples.

Many counts were recorded for this clonotype. This chain links TRBV14 with TRBJ2-5, with D tentatively TRBD1 (6 bases). The CDR3 runs 13 residues. V was cut by 4 bases and J by 6 bases, with 12 bases left in between. Germline values: CDR1 SGHDN, CDR2 FVKESK. CDR3 in amino acids: CASSRDNRQTQYF. CDR3 coding DNA: TGTGCCAGCAGCCGGGACAACAGACAGACCCAGTACTTC.

This clonotype was recorded at least ten times. V is TRBV7-2 and J is TRBJ1-1, with D tentatively TRBD1 (5 bases). The CDR3 covers 15 residues. The germline V gene has CDR1 SGHTA and CDR2 FQGNSA. Trimming removed 6 bases at V and 0 bases at J, with 14 bases between. For the CDR3, the DNA is TGTGCCAGCAGTCCTGACAGAGCAATGAACACTGAAGCTTTCTTT. It codes for CASSPDRAMNTEAFF.

This chain links TRBV9 with TRBJ2-2, with TRBD1 matching 7 bases. The CDR3 runs 15 residues. Trimming at V came to 4 bases and at J to 3 bases, leaving 6 bases not matched to a gene. Germline V lookup: CDR1 SGDLS, CDR2 YYNGEE. CDR3 sequence (DNA): TGTGCCAGCAGCCGAGACAGGGCGGACACCGGGGAGCTGTTTTTT. It encodes CASSRDRADTGELFF.

This clonotype has at least ten counts. This chain links TRBV2 with TRBJ2-3; no clear D gene. Deletions cut 1 base from V and 9 bases from J, with 8 bases between. CDR1 and CDR2 (germline): SNHLY, FYNNEI. This CDR3 is built from 12 residues. CDR3 region: CASSEGTATQYF. The CDR3 DNA reads as TGTGCCAGCAGTGAAGGGACCGCAACGCAGTATTTT.

V usage is TRBV18 and J usage is TRBJ1-2; the D gene is possibly TRBD1 (5 bases). V lost 2 bases, J lost 6 bases, and 13 bases lay in between. Germline V lookup: CDR1 KGHSH, CDR2 LQKENI. The CDR3 extends over 14 amino acids. This CDR3 is CASSPNQAGNGYTF. The CDR3 nucleotides read TGTGCCAGCTCACCAAACCAGGCAGGGAATGGCTACACCTTC.

To note about this clonotype: This may arise from a read error, as a much more abundant clone is one base away. The chain is built from TRBV20-1 and TRBJ2-7; D is unclear. Trimming removed 5 bases from V and 6 bases from J, with 17 bases in between. Germline loops: CDR1 DFQATT, CDR2 SNEGSKA (reference sequence). The CDR3 has 13 amino acids. As DNA, the CDR3 is TGCAGTGCTCCCACCCGGTACCTTTCCGAGCAGTACTTC. Residues: CSAPTRYLSEQYF.

Ten or more counts support this clonotype. V and J are TRBV11-2 and TRBJ1-5; D possibly corresponds to TRBD1 (5 bases). The CDR3 totals 13 residues. V lost 5 bases, J lost 11 bases, and 16 bases lay in between. In germline, CDR1 is SGHAT, CDR2 FQNNGV. CDR3 sequence reads: CASSPGPNFSQHF. DNA for the CDR3: TGTGCCAGCAGCCCAGGGCCGAATTTCTCCCAGCATTTT. Filled out from reference TRBV11-2 and TRBJ1-5, the complete variable domain reads EAGVAQSPRYKIIEKRQSVAFWCNPISGHATLYWYQQILGQGPKLLIQFQNNGVVDDSQLPKDRFSAERLKGVDSTLKIQPAKLEDSAVYLCASSPGPNFSQHFGDGTRLSIL.

In this sample, this clonotype turned up many times. This sequence joins TRBV7-2 and TRBJ1-2, with 8 bases aligning to TRBD1. Germline CDR1 SGHTA, CDR2 FQGNSA. J gave up 1 base and V 4 bases, and 8 bases lay outside the gene matches. The CDR3 spans 16 residues. The CDR3 nucleotides read TGTGCCAGCAGCTACCTCGGACAGGGAGATAACTATGGCTACACCTTC. This encodes CASSYLGQGDNYGYTF. The entire variable domain, with the rest obtained from reference TRBV7-2 and TRBJ1-2, is as follows: GAGVSQSPSNKVTEKGKDVELRCDPISGHTALYWYRQSLGQGLEFLIYFQGNSAPDKSGLPSDRFSAERTGGSVSTLTIQRTQQEDSAVYLCASSYLGQGDNYGYTFGSGTRLTVV.

The genes are TRBV19 and TRBJ2-7, with 9 positions matching TRBD1. Per germline, CDR1 LNHDA and CDR2 SQIVND (reference sequence). V gave up 5 bases and J gave up 4 bases; unmatched junction bases: 12. This CDR3 has 16 amino acids. CDR3 sequence: CASSGVGQGTFYEQYF. The CDR3 DNA reads TGTGCCAGTAGTGGGGTTGGACAGGGGACCTTTTACGAGCAGTACTTC.

V and J are TRBV19 and TRBJ2-6; D uncertain. In germline, CDR1 is LNHDA, CDR2 SQIVND (reference sequence). The V and J ends lost 6 bases and 2 bases respectively, with 11 bases between them. The CDR3 contains 15 residues. The CDR3 DNA follows: TGTGCCAGTAGCATCTGGGCGGCTGGGGCCAACGTCCTGACTTTC. Translated, it gives CASSIWAAGANVLTF.

This clonotype has ten or more counts. This chain connects TRBV6-1 to TRBJ2-7; a weak D match, TRBD1 (7 bases). This CDR3 spans 12 amino acids. Trimming stripped 5 bases from V and 12 bases from J, with 17 bases between. Germline loops: CDR1 MNHNS, CDR2 SASEGT. As DNA, the CDR3 is TGTGCCAGCAGTTGGCAGGGGGAGGCCTGGTACTTC. Translation: CASSWQGEAWYF.

This chain connects TRBV20-1 to TRBJ2-1; 7 bases agree with TRBD2. The CDR3 contains 15 residues. V lost 6 bases and J lost 0; bases outside the gene matches: 8. Per the germline V gene, CDR1 is DFQATT and CDR2 is SNEGSKA (reference sequence). DNA for the CDR3: TGCAGTGCCTCACTAGCGATGAGCTCCTACAATGAGCAGTTCTTC. Protein product: CSASLAMSSYNEQFF.

This clonotype was detected many times. The CDR3 nucleotides read TGTGCCAGCAGCTTGACCTGGACAGCGCAAGGCTACACCTTC. It specifies CASSLTWTAQGYTF. The chain joins TRBV7-2 to TRBJ1-2; the D gene is possibly TRBD1 (6 bases). CDR3 length: 14 residues. The V and J ends lost 3 bases and 8 bases respectively, with 16 bases between them. Looked up from germline, CDR1 is SGHTA and CDR2 is FQGNSA.

The chain couples TRBV7-4 to TRBJ1-2; D possibly corresponds to TRBD1 (6 bases). Per germline, CDR1 SGHVT and CDR2 SQSDAQ. This CDR3 is built from 15 residues. Between the trimmed V and J ends, which lost 3 bases and 4 bases, there was a span of 15 bases. The CDR3 region is CASSFLDRTAYGYTF. The CDR3 coding sequence is TGTGCCAGCAGCTTCCTGGACCGGACAGCCTATGGCTACACCTTC.

This clonotype was counted only a few times. V is TRBV5-1 and J is TRBJ1-1, with D possibly being TRBD1 (5 bases). This CDR3 contains 14 residues. Germline V gives CDR1 SGHRS, CDR2 YFSETQ. Trimming took 4 bases from V and 3 from J, leaving 13 bases between them. The CDR3: CASSQGARDTEAFF. CDR3 nucleotides: TGCGCCAGCAGCCAAGGGGCGCGCGACACTGAAGCTTTCTTT.

This clonotype was detected many times. The rearrangement uses TRBV11-2 and TRBJ1-6; 10 bases are a match to TRBD1. The CDR3 spans 15 residues. Germline V gene data show CDR1 as SGHAT and CDR2 as FQNNGV. V lost 3 bases to trimming and J lost 8 bases; unmatched junction nucleotides: 4. The CDR3, as DNA: TGTGCCAGCAGCTTGGATGGGACAGGGGATTCACCCCTCCACTTT. As protein: CASSLDGTGDSPLHF.

The J gene is TRBJ2-1, the V gene TRBV19, with D uncertain. This CDR3 comprises 14 residues. Deletions cut 4 bases from V and 2 bases from J, with 9 bases between. Per the germline V gene, CDR1 is LNHDA and CDR2 is SQIVND (reference sequence). CDR3 nucleotide sequence: TGTGCCAGTAGTAATCGCGGACCCTACAATGAGCAGTTCTTC. Translating it yields CASSNRGPYNEQFF.

This clonotype is categorized as medium-sized (0.01 to 0.1%). CDR3 DNA sequence: TGTGCCAGCGGGCCCGCCGGGACACCGTCCGGGGAGCTGTTTTTT. It translates to CASGPAGTPSGELFF. The chain has TRBV7-2 and TRBJ2-2; TRBD1 might be the D (6 bases). The V gene's germline CDR1 is SGHTA and CDR2 FQGNSA. This CDR3 is 15 amino acids long. V was pared by 8 bases and J by 6 bases, with 19 bases between.

This clonotype was seen ten or more times. The chain links TRBV7-3 to TRBJ2-3, with 9 bases aligning to TRBD1. V lost 1 base, J lost 3 bases, and 11 bases stayed unmatched. This CDR3 contains 18 residues. Germline values: CDR1 SGHTA, CDR2 FQGTGA. CDR3 sequence: CASSLRSRWTGVTDTQYF. CDR3 coding DNA: TGTGCCAGCAGCTTAAGGTCTCGATGGACAGGGGTGACAGATACGCAGTATTTT.

This clonotype was seen repeatedly, ten times or more. DNA for the CDR3: TGTGCCAGCAGCCCTGAAGCGGGGGGGCGCCACAATGAGCAGTTCTTC. Residues: CASSPEAGGRHNEQFF. J is TRBJ2-1 and V is TRBV12-3 or TRBV12-4; TRBD2 matches 10 bases. Trimming took 6 bases from V and 5 from J; bases not matched to a gene: 10. The CDR3 is 16 residues long.

This clonotype was recorded at least ten times. The V gene is TRBV7-2, the J gene TRBJ2-5; tentatively, D is TRBD1 or TRBD2 (6 bases each). CDR1 is SGHTA and CDR2 is FQGNSA in the germline V gene. This CDR3 has 15 amino acids. The V end lost 5 bases, the J end lost 4 bases, and 17 bases lay between the germline ends. The chain's CDR3 is CASSPGGGRIETQYF. DNA for the CDR3: TGTGCCAGCAGCCCTGGAGGGGGGCGGATAGAGACCCAGTACTTC.

This chain links TRBV28 with TRBJ2-5; D unresolved. Between the trimmed V and J ends, which lost 3 bases and 9 bases, there was a span of 14 bases. CDR1 MDHEN and CDR2 SYDVKM come from the germline V gene. There are 13 residues in the CDR3. The DNA of the CDR3 is TGTGCCAGCAGTTTTCGGCCAGATGAGTCCCAGTACTTC. This sequence encodes CASSFRPDESQYF.

This clonotype was seen only a few times. V and J are TRBV3-1 and TRBJ1-2, with TRBD1 matching 8 bases. The CDR3 contains 14 residues. J was trimmed by 6 bases and V by 5 bases; bases with no gene match: 8. Germline CDR1 LGHDT, CDR2 YNNKEL (reference sequence). The CDR3 nucleotides are TGTGCCAGCAGCATCCGGACAGGGCAGGATGGCTACACCTTC. Translating it yields CASSIRTGQDGYTF.

Many counts were recorded for this clonotype. The chain has TRBV7-2 and TRBJ1-2, with D maybe TRBD1 (5 bases). This CDR3 contains 14 residues. Trimming cost V 7 bases and J 4 bases, with 16 bases left between them. Germline V gene lookup returns CDR1 SGHTA and CDR2 FQGNSA. The CDR3 reads CASTVGEGIYGYTF. CDR3 sequence (DNA): TGTGCCAGCACCGTGGGGGAGGGAATCTATGGCTACACCTTC. Full variable domain (rest looked up from reference TRBV7-2 and TRBJ1-2): GAGVSQSPSNKVTEKGKDVELRCDPISGHTALYWYRQSLGQGLEFLIYFQGNSAPDKSGLPSDRFSAERTGGSVSTLTIQRTQQEDSAVYLCASTVGEGIYGYTFGSGTRLTVV.

This clonotype has ten or more counts. CDR3 bases: TGTGCCAGCAGCTTAGGACGGTTTTTGACCTACGAGCAGTACTTC. Translation: CASSLGRFLTYEQYF. This chain links TRBV7-2 with TRBJ2-7; no clear D gene. Germline loops: CDR1 SGHTA, CDR2 FQGNSA. The length of the CDR3 is 15 residues. V dropped 1 base and J dropped 2 bases, with 12 bases sitting between them.

There are a few counts of this clonotype. The J gene is TRBJ2-7, the V gene TRBV5-4; 8 bases align to TRBD1. Germline V gene data show CDR1 as SGHNT and CDR2 as YYREEE (reference sequence). This CDR3 has 14 residues. The ends lost 5 bases at V and 0 bases at J; junction bases unmatched: 4. The CDR3 DNA reads TGTGCCAGCAGGCCCGGGACAGGCTCCTACGAGCAGTACTTC. It codes for CASRPGTGSYEQYF.

This clonotype was found many times. The chain links TRBV7-8 to TRBJ2-5, with TRBD1 matching over 11 bases. The V and J ends lost 5 bases and 0 bases, in that order; junction bases with no gene match: 5. The CDR3 is 16 residues long. Germline CDR1 and CDR2: SGHVS and FQNEAQ. The CDR3 sequence: CASSTGQGAHQETQYF. In nucleotides, the CDR3 is TGTGCCAGCAGCACTGGACAGGGGGCGCACCAAGAGACCCAGTACTTC.